Listed below are T cell receptor beta chains from one sample, sequenced in a study of Ad26.COV2.S vaccination and SARS-CoV-2 variants. Some clones are missing from TCRdb's copy, which holds only in-frame ones; the method was immunoSEQ multiplex PCR. The repertoire holds 250,000 or so clones, with about 83% as singletons. Sequences were derived from peripheral blood, sampled in a trial of Ad26.COV2.S vaccine versus placebo. These TCRs come from a person aged 18-65 years who received the Ad26.COV2.S COVID-19 vaccine or a placebo. Each CDR3 is given with its conserved first and last residue. A D gene is named only where the DNA matches it firmly. Rows may omit the clone size; those that give it use once, few, many or a size class.

TGTGCCACCACCGACAGGGTCGGTACGCAGTATTTT | CATTDRVGTQYF | - | TRBV24-1 | TRBD1 | TRBJ2-3
TGTGCCAGCAGCAAAGCGGGGGGATACTACAATGAGCAGTTCTTC | CASSKAGGYYNEQFF | - | TRBV5-6 | TRBD2 | TRBJ2-1
TGTGCCAGCAGCTCTCGGACGGATACTAACTATGGCTACACCTTC | CASSSRTDTNYGYTF | - | TRBV9 | - | TRBJ1-2
TGTGCCAGCAGTTACTCCGGGACTAGCGGGTACAATGAGCAGTTCTTC | CASSYSGTSGYNEQFF | - | TRBV6-5 | TRBD2 | TRBJ2-1
TGTGCCAGTAGTGTAGGGGCGCGGGCTAATTCACCCCTCCACTTT | CASSVGARANSPLHF | - | TRBV19 | - | TRBJ1-6
TGTGCCAGCCTCCCAGGGTCCCGGGCAGATACGCAGTATTTT | CASLPGSRADTQYF | - | TRBV7-2 | - | TRBJ2-3
TGCGCCAGCAGCTTGTTGGCTAGCGGGGGTCACTACAATGAGCAGTTCTTC | CASSLLASGGHYNEQFF | - | TRBV5-1 | TRBD2 | TRBJ2-1
TGTGCCAGCAGCCCACGACGACTAGCGGTTAGCACAGATACGCAGTATTTT | CASSPRRLAVSTDTQYF | once | TRBV14 | TRBD2 | TRBJ2-3
TGTGCCAGCAGCTTATCAGTTGAGCAGTTCTTC | CASSLSVEQFF | - | TRBV7-9 | - | TRBJ2-1
TGCGCCAGCCGCGAGGGACAGTACACCGGGGAGCTGTTTTTT | CASREGQYTGELFF | few | TRBV5-1 | TRBD1 | TRBJ2-2
TGTGCCAGGACCCTCTTGGGGTGGATGGAGGTCCTGACTTTC | CARTLLGWMEVLTF | once | TRBV21-1 | - | TRBJ2-6
TGTGCCAGCAGCCATCAAACAACCGCTGGAAACACCATATATTTT | CASSHQTTAGNTIYF | - | TRBV3-1/TRBV3-2 | - | TRBJ1-3
TGTGCCAGTATGGGCATGACCGGCAGGGATACCTACAATGAGCAGTTCTTC | CASMGMTGRDTYNEQFF | - | TRBV19 | - | TRBJ2-1
TGTGCCAGCAGCCCCCGAGGGCGCGATGGCAATCAGCCCCAGCATTTT | CASSPRGRDGNQPQHF | - | TRBV7-2 | - | TRBJ1-5
TGTGCCAGCAGCCAGGGTGAGAATTCACCCCTCCACTTT | CASSQGENSPLHF | - | TRBV6-4 | - | TRBJ1-6
TGTGCCACCAGCAGTTTAGGGGGGAACATTCAGTACTTC | CATSSLGGNIQYF | - | TRBV15 | - | TRBJ2-4
TGTGCCAGCAGTCGAAGTGGAGAAAATTCACCCCTCCACTTT | CASSRSGENSPLHF | - | TRBV6-2/TRBV6-3 | - | TRBJ1-6
TGTGCCAGCAGCTTATCCCGGACAGCCTTGAACACTGAAGCTTTCTTT | CASSLSRTALNTEAFF | - | TRBV7-9 | - | TRBJ1-1
TGTGCCAGCAGGTCTGGCGGGGTAAATGAGCAGTTCTTC | CASRSGGVNEQFF | - | TRBV7-8 | - | TRBJ2-1
TGTGCCATCAGAACCGGGACAGTGAACGAGCAGTACTTC | CAIRTGTVNEQYF | many | TRBV10-3 | TRBD1 | TRBJ2-7
TGTGCCAGCACCCCCGGTCGGCTAGCGGGAGGGAAGAACACCGGGGAGCTGTTTTTT | CASTPGRLAGGKNTGELFF | - | TRBV7-9 | TRBD2 | TRBJ2-2
TGTGCCAGAAGCTTGGGCTGTGCGAACTATGGCTACACCTTC | CARSLGCANYGYTF | - | TRBV5-3 | - | TRBJ1-2
TGTGCCAGCAGCCGACTAGCGGGAGGGACCTCCTACAATGAGCAGTTCTTC | CASSRLAGGTSYNEQFF | - | TRBV7-3 | TRBD2 | TRBJ2-1
TGCGCCAGCAGCTTATACAGGGGAGGTGGGGAGACCCAGTACTTC | CASSLYRGGGETQYF | - | TRBV5-1 | - | TRBJ2-5
TGTGCCAGCAGCCCTAGCGGAAGACCCCAAACGGAGACCCAGTACTTC | CASSPSGRPQTETQYF | - | TRBV5-4 | TRBD2 | TRBJ2-5
TGTGCCAGTAGGTCAATAGCGGGAGCCCCCTACAATGAGCAGTTCTTC | CASRSIAGAPYNEQFF | - | TRBV19 | TRBD2 | TRBJ2-1
TGCGCCAGCAGCCGGGGGACGGCGAATGAGCAGTTCTTC | CASSRGTANEQFF | - | TRBV4-3 | - | TRBJ2-1
TGTGCCAGCAGCCAAGGACAGTTATCGAACACTGAAGCTTTCTTT | CASSQGQLSNTEAFF | - | TRBV3-1/TRBV3-2 | - | TRBJ1-1
TGTGCCAGCAGCTTAGGTGGGAATGCGTTCAACTATGGCTACACCTTC | CASSLGGNAFNYGYTF | - | TRBV5-4 | - | TRBJ1-2
TGTGCCAGCAGCTTGGGACAGGGGGTATGGACCCAGTACTTC | CASSLGQGVWTQYF | - | TRBV7-9 | TRBD1 | TRBJ2-5